This T cell receptor beta chain is from a study of CD8+ T cells in alopecia areata. cDNA reverse transcribed from extracted RNA served as the sequencing template. Only in-frame clones appear in the TCRdb table, and some are missing; sequencing was by immunoSEQ multiplex PCR. This sample has approximately 300,000 clones, each found more than once. Pooled cells of cutaneous lymph node origin were sorted on CD4, CD8alpha, NKG2D, NKG2ACE and other markers. This clone was detected a few times. Mouse gene names and germline throughout. With the read ending 4 residues before the CDR3 end, the germline J gene is used to fill in that end. There are 16 residues in the CDR3. Germline CDR1 NSQYPW, CDR2 LRSPGD (reference sequence). With 0 bases clipped from V and 2 bases from J, the junction kept 3 bases outside the gene matches.

This clonotype was sampled from a C3H/HeJ mouse with alopecia areata. Mouse strain MHC haplotype: H2-k. This rearrangement joins TRBV1 to TRBJ1-2; 10 bases are shared with TRBD1. The sequencing input was CD4+ T cells sorted from a lymph node. CDR3 sequence reads: CTCSADGTGVNSDYTF. Partial CDR3 DNA: TGCACCTGCAGTGCAGATGGGACAGGGGTCAACTCC.